These 26 T cell receptor beta chains were all obtained from the same sample, sequenced in a study of blood T cell repertoires in COVID-19. Profiled with immunoSEQ multiplex PCR; TCRdb holds only in-frame clones, not every one. The sample shows nearly 200,000 clones, around four fifths of them seen only once. The sequencing input was peripheral blood. Receptors were obtained from a man aged 55 to 70 with COVID-19, enrolled during active disease.

The rearrangement links TRBV15 to TRBJ2-5; D gene ambiguous. This CDR3 contains 12 residues. V was clipped by 5 bases and J by 0 bases, with 4 bases between them. The germline V gene has CDR1 LNHNV and CDR2 YYDKDF (reference sequence). The chain's CDR3 is CATSPYQETQYF. For the CDR3, the DNA is TGTGCCACCAGCCCGTACCAAGAGACCCAGTACTTC.

The chain carries TRBV29-1 and TRBJ1-4; D gene ambiguous. This CDR3 region has 15 residues. V lost 4 bases and J 2 bases, leaving 14 bases between the germline ends. From germline, CDR1 is SQVTM and CDR2 ANQGSEA. The CDR3, as DNA: TGCAGCGTTGGGGGAGGGCGGCCCACTAATGAAAAACTGTTTTTT. Amino acid sequence: CSVGGGRPTNEKLFF.

The chain couples TRBV20-1 to TRBJ1-4; 9 positions agree with TRBD1. CDR1 and CDR2 (germline): DFQATT, SNEGSKA (reference sequence). The CDR3 runs 17 residues. V lost 3 bases, J lost 8 bases, and 16 bases stayed unmatched. The chain's CDR3 is CSASEQGAVRTFEKLFF. The CDR3 bases are TGCAGTGCTAGTGAACAGGGGGCGGTGCGGACCTTCGAAAAACTGTTTTTT.

V usage is TRBV27 and J usage is TRBJ2-7; 8 bases align to TRBD2. V dropped 6 bases and J dropped 3; count of bases not matched to a gene: 13. Germline CDR1 reads MNHEY; CDR2 reads SMNVEV (reference sequence). There are 16 residues in the CDR3. The CDR3 is CASSFNTGTRGYEQYF. CDR3 coding DNA: TGTGCCAGCAGCTTCAATACCGGGACTAGGGGCTACGAGCAGTACTTC.

This chain joins TRBV9 and TRBJ1-1; TRBD1 agrees at 7 bases. J gave up 1 base and V 4 bases, and 4 bases lay outside the gene matches. Germline V lookup: CDR1 SGDLS, CDR2 YYNGEE. The CDR3 is 14 residues long. CDR3 region: CASSSRGQNTEAFF. Here the CDR3 DNA reads TGTGCCAGCAGCTCGAGGGGGCAGAACACTGAAGCTTTCTTT.

Here the CDR3 reads CASSTTPALSGNTIYF. The CDR3 DNA sequence: TGTGCCAGCAGCACTACCCCGGCCTTGTCGGGAAACACCATATATTTT. The V and J genes are TRBV7-3 and TRBJ1-3; D ambiguous. Germline lookup yields CDR1 SGHTA and CDR2 FQGTGA. This CDR3 spans 16 amino acids. Trimming pared 5 bases from V and 4 bases from J, leaving 18 bases between.

The V call is TRBV14, the J call TRBJ1-3, with 7 bases fitting TRBD1. After removal of 4 bases from V and 4 bases from J, the junction contained 10 bases not matched to a gene. This CDR3 has 16 residues. CDR1 SGHDN and CDR2 FVKESK come from the germline V gene. In nucleotides, the CDR3 is TGTGCCAGCAGCCCGTCGTCCGGGACAGTCGGAAACACCATATATTTT. It encodes CASSPSSGTVGNTIYF. The complete variable domain, with remaining parts taken from reference TRBV14 and TRBJ1-3, reads EAGVTQFPSHSVIEKGQTVTLRCDPISGHDNLYWYRRVMGKEIKFLLHFVKESKQDESGMPNNRFLAERTGGTYSTLKVQPAELEDSGVYFCASSPSSGTVGNTIYFGEGSWLTVV.

The chain joins TRBV6-5 to TRBJ1-1; TRBD1 aligns across 7 bases. CDR3 length: 14 amino acids. Germline V gene data show CDR1 as MNHEY and CDR2 as SVGAGI. J gave up 0 bases and V 6 bases, and 4 bases lay outside the gene matches. This CDR3 is CASRPGQLNTEAFF. CDR3 bases: TGTGCCAGCAGACCGGGACAGCTGAACACTGAAGCTTTCTTT.

This rearrangement joins TRBV9 to TRBJ1-4; D uncertain. The CDR3 contains 15 residues. V lost 0 bases to trimming and J lost 6 bases, with 12 bases between them. The germline V gene has CDR1 SGDLS and CDR2 YYNGEE. For the CDR3, the DNA is TGTGCCAGCAGCGTAGTCGGGGAAAGGGATGAAAAACTGTTTTTT. Its translation is CASSVVGERDEKLFF.

The chain uses TRBV9 and TRBJ1-2, with 8 bases aligning to TRBD1. This CDR3 spans 12 amino acids. Germline CDR1 SGDLS, CDR2 YYNGEE. V shed 3 bases and J 8 bases; nucleotides not matched to a gene: 3. CDR3 nucleotides: TGTGCCAGCAGCGCAGACAGGGGAGGCTACACCTTC. Its translation is CASSADRGGYTF.

The gene calls are TRBV14 and TRBJ2-1, with TRBD1 matching over 7 bases. CDR1 is SGHDN, CDR2 FVKESK, per germline. Germline trimming cut 5 bases from V and 5 bases from J; bases unmatched to any gene: 9. This CDR3 region has 15 residues. Written as DNA, the CDR3 is TGTGCCAGCAGCGCCTTGACAGGGTCCCACAATGAGCAGTTCTTC. Its translation: CASSALTGSHNEQFF. Full variable domain (remainder filled in from reference TRBV14 and TRBJ2-1): EAGVTQFPSHSVIEKGQTVTLRCDPISGHDNLYWYRRVMGKEIKFLLHFVKESKQDESGMPNNRFLAERTGGTYSTLKVQPAELEDSGVYFCASSALTGSHNEQFFGPGTRLTVL.

This clone showed up just once. The chain employs TRBV30 and TRBJ1-5, with 9 bases that match TRBD1. Per germline, CDR1 GTSNPN and CDR2 SVGIG (reference sequence). The CDR3 extends over 16 amino acids. With 2 bases clipped from V and 7 bases from J, the junction kept 12 bases outside the gene matches. CDR3 nucleotide sequence: TGTGCCTGGAGTTTCGAGGGAGGGACAGGGAACCAGCCCCAGCATTTT. This encodes CAWSFEGGTGNQPQHF.

V and J are TRBV30 and TRBJ1-5, with no clear D. Germline CDR1 and CDR2: GTSNPN and SVGIG (reference sequence). The CDR3 totals 13 residues. The V end lost 0 bases, the J end lost 5 bases, and 8 bases lay between the germline ends. CDR3 nucleotide sequence: TGTGCCTGGAGTGTTCAGGATGATCAGCCCCAGCATTTT. It is translated as CAWSVQDDQPQHF.

The rearrangement joins TRBV5-1 to TRBJ1-2; the match to TRBD1 covers 8 bases. Trimming took 2 bases from V and 2 from J; bases not matched to a gene: 2. CDR3 length: 14 amino acids. CDR1 SGHRS and CDR2 YFSETQ come from the germline V gene. The CDR3 bases are TGCGCCAGCAGCTTACGACAGGGGAACTATGGCTACACCTTC. Protein sequence: CASSLRQGNYGYTF.

This chain joins TRBV28 and TRBJ1-2; TRBD1 matches 12 bases. CDR1 is MDHEN and CDR2 is SYDVKM in the germline V gene. The CDR3 is 17 residues long. V shed 5 bases and J 4 bases; nucleotides not matched to a gene: 11. Here the CDR3 reads CASSGGTGGIRFYGYTF. In DNA, the CDR3 is TGTGCCAGCAGTGGCGGGACAGGGGGCATCCGATTCTATGGCTACACCTTC.

The J gene is TRBJ1-6, the V gene TRBV6-5; 8 positions match TRBD1. Trimming at V came to 6 bases and at J to 10 bases, leaving 8 bases not matched to a gene. Germline CDR1 and CDR2: MNHEY and SVGAGI. CDR3 length: 14 amino acids. The CDR3 region has the DNA TGTGCCAGCAGGGCCGGGACAGGTAACTCACCCCTCCACTTT. Translating it yields CASRAGTGNSPLHF.

The chain is built from TRBV4-3 and TRBJ1-2; possibly TRBD1 for D (6 bases). Per germline, CDR1 LGHNA and CDR2 YSLEER. V lost 7 bases and J 6 bases, leaving 12 bases between the germline ends. The CDR3 covers 12 residues. Here the CDR3 DNA reads TGCGCCAGCAACGAAAGACAGGATGGCTACACCTTC. This gives the protein CASNERQDGYTF.

This clone has just one count. This chain uses TRBV5-1 with TRBJ2-2; a weak D match, TRBD2 (5 bases). Trimming removed 0 bases from V and 6 bases from J, with 12 bases in between. Germline CDR1 is SGHRS and CDR2 is YFSETQ. The CDR3 runs 15 residues. Here the CDR3 DNA reads TGCGCCAGCAGCTTGGGACCCGGGATCCCCGGGGAGCTGTTTTTT. This codes for CASSLGPGIPGELFF. Full variable domain (rest looked up from reference TRBV5-1 and TRBJ2-2): KAGVTQTPRYLIKTRGQQVTLSCSPISGHRSVSWYQQTPGQGLQFLFEYFSETQRNKGNFPGRFSGRQFSNSRSEMNVSTLELGDSALYLCASSLGPGIPGELFFGEGSRLTVL.

The rearrangement links TRBV27 to TRBJ2-2; 9 bases are shared with TRBD1. V shed 7 bases and J 5 bases; nucleotides not matched to a gene: 8. This CDR3 comprises 15 residues. Germline CDR1 is MNHEY and CDR2 is SMNVEV (reference sequence). The CDR3 loop reads CASIQDRGGTGELFF. DNA for the CDR3: TGTGCCAGCATCCAGGACAGGGGAGGAACCGGGGAGCTGTTTTTT.

The chain has TRBV28 and TRBJ1-1; TRBD1 is a possible D gene (5 bases). The V and J ends lost 3 bases and 3 bases respectively, with 14 bases between them. Germline loops: CDR1 MDHEN, CDR2 SYDVKM. The CDR3 is 15 residues long. The CDR3 is CASSLSRAGYTEAFF. The CDR3 DNA follows: TGTGCCAGCAGTTTGAGCAGGGCCGGCTACACTGAAGCTTTCTTT.

V is TRBV6-7 and J is TRBJ1-3; 9 bases map to TRBD1. TRBV6-7 has ORF status, its function being uncertain. With 2 bases clipped from V and 1 base from J, the junction kept 3 bases outside the gene matches. The CDR3 extends over 16 amino acids. CDR3 nucleotides: TGTGCCAGCAGTTACCTGGACAGGGGATCTGGAAACACCATATATTTT. Amino acids: CASSYLDRGSGNTIYF.

The V gene is TRBV27, the J gene TRBJ1-5; 8 bases are a match to TRBD1. CDR3 length equals 14 residues. V lost 6 bases to trimming and J lost 6 bases; unmatched junction nucleotides: 7. CDR1 is MNHEY, CDR2 SMNVEV, per germline (reference sequence). CDR3 in DNA: TGTGCCAGCAGCCGCAACAGGGGGGGTCAGCCCCAGCATTTT. Translation gives CASSRNRGGQPQHF.

This clone showed up just once. This chain joins TRBV27 and TRBJ1-5; the D gene is possibly TRBD1 (5 bases). This CDR3 has 13 amino acids. Germline lookup yields CDR1 MNHEY and CDR2 SMNVEV (reference sequence). Deletions cut 6 bases from V and 7 bases from J, with 13 bases between. The CDR3 loop is CASSRVQVQPQHF. The DNA of the CDR3 is TGTGCCAGCAGCCGAGTACAGGTCCAGCCCCAGCATTTT.

The CDR3 is CASSQERQGRMNTEAFF. The CDR3 DNA reads TGTGCCAGCAGCCAAGAAAGACAGGGACGTATGAACACTGAAGCTTTCTTT. This chain links TRBV3-1 (or the pseudogene TRBV3-2) with TRBJ1-1; 7 nucleotides match TRBD1. Germline trimming cut 0 bases from V and 0 bases from J; bases unmatched to any gene: 7. This CDR3 contains 17 residues. Germline CDR1 and CDR2: LGHDT and YNNKEL (reference sequence).

Concerning this clone: The conserved final phenylalanine or tryptophan is absent from the CDR3, which likely points to a read error. The limits of the CDR3 on the DNA are not certain, so only TCRdb's listed CDR3 is given. V and J are TRBV3-1 (or the pseudogene TRBV3-2) and TRBJ2-6; the table's D gene call, TRBD2, was not cross checked with the DNA. The CDR3 is 12 residues long, counting both termini. Germline lookup yields CDR1 LGHDT and CDR2 YNNKEL (reference sequence). The CDR3 sequence: CASSPQGLAVLK.

This clone was seen only a few times. V usage is TRBV9 and J usage is TRBJ2-5; TRBD1 might be the D (8 bases). The CDR3 runs to 14 residues. Germline V gene lookup returns CDR1 SGDLS and CDR2 YYNGEE. Trimming stripped 1 base from V and 4 bases from J, with 11 bases between. The chain's CDR3 is CASSVTGGGETQYF. In DNA, the CDR3 is TGTGCCAGCAGCGTAACAGGGGGGGGAGAGACCCAGTACTTC.